Presented here are 17 T cell receptor beta chains from one specimen sequenced in a study of T cell changes during pregnancy in multiple sclerosis. Some clones are missing from TCRdb's copy, which holds only in-frame ones; the method was immunoSEQ multiplex PCR. The sample contains 80,000 to 100,000 clones, roughly 92% of which appear only once. The material was peripheral blood, obtained after pregnancy. The receptors originated from a female donor with multiple sclerosis, enrolled in a pregnancy study.

The CDR3 spells CASSISGVRSYNEQFF. CDR3 nucleotides: TGTGCCAGTAGTATTTCAGGGGTTCGTTCCTACAATGAGCAGTTCTTC. The rearrangement joins TRBV19 to TRBJ2-1; D may be TRBD1 (6 bases). The CDR3 has 16 amino acids. Trimming stripped 3 bases from V and 1 base from J, with 13 bases between. Germline assignment: CDR1 LNHDA and CDR2 SQIVND (reference sequence).

Regarding this clone: A junction boundary mismatches the germline segment, possibly from a read error. The chain uses TRBV29-1 and TRBJ1-2; no clear D gene. Germline CDR1 reads SQVTM; CDR2 reads ANQGSEA. The CDR3 length is 11 residues. DNA for the CDR3: TGCAGCGTTGGGGCTATCGACACCTTCTACTTC. Its protein product is CSVGAIDTFYF.

The gene calls are TRBV5-4 and TRBJ2-1, with D possibly being TRBD2 (5 bases). This CDR3 has 16 residues. Trimming pared 4 bases from V and 0 bases from J, leaving 14 bases between. Germline-derived CDR1 and CDR2 are SGHNT and YYREEE (reference sequence). CDR3 region: CASSQAGPYSYNEQFF. CDR3 in DNA: TGTGCCAGCAGCCAGGCGGGCCCCTACTCCTACAATGAGCAGTTCTTC.

The V call is TRBV7-9, the J call TRBJ2-7; 10 positions agree with TRBD2. Germline V gives CDR1 SEHNR, CDR2 FQNEAQ (reference sequence). There are 15 residues in the CDR3. With 1 base clipped from V and 5 bases from J, the junction kept 5 bases outside the gene matches. The CDR3 region is CASSLEAGGPDEQYF. Here the CDR3 DNA reads TGTGCCAGCAGCTTAGAAGCGGGAGGGCCGGACGAGCAGTACTTC.

The J gene is TRBJ1-2, the V gene TRBV19; 10 bases line up with TRBD1. V lost 3 bases and J lost 7; bases outside the gene matches: 11. CDR1 and CDR2 (germline): LNHDA, SQIVND (reference sequence). There are 16 residues in the CDR3. The CDR3: CASSIGDRGRTAGYTF. In DNA form, the CDR3 reads TGTGCCAGTAGTATTGGGGACAGGGGACGGACTGCTGGCTACACCTTC.

This sequence joins TRBV6-1 and TRBJ2-7, with 7 positions matching TRBD1. This CDR3 spans 14 amino acids. Unmatched junction bases numbered 6, after V lost 5 bases and J lost 2 bases. Germline CDR1 is MNHNS and CDR2 is SASEGT. The CDR3 coding sequence is TGTGCCAGCAGTTCCGGGACAGACCCCTACGAGCAGTACTTC. Translated, it gives CASSSGTDPYEQYF.

This chain joins TRBV28 and TRBJ1-4; 7 nucleotides match TRBD1. Germline V gene sequence: CDR1 MDHEN, CDR2 SYDVKM. Trimming cost V 1 base and J 7 bases; bases outside gene matches: 6. The CDR3 contains 15 residues. The CDR3 nucleotides are TGTGCCAGCAGTTTATTTGTAGGGGGCGGTGAAAAACTGTTTTTT. This sequence encodes CASSLFVGGGEKLFF.

V is TRBV4-1 and J is TRBJ2-7, with 11 bases lining up with TRBD1. The CDR3 is 15 amino acids. Germline trimming cut 6 bases from V and 6 bases from J; bases unmatched to any gene: 10. Germline V gene sequence: CDR1 MGHRA, CDR2 YSYEKL. In nucleotides, the CDR3 is TGCGCCAGCAGAGGCGTGGGACAGGGGGGAGGCGAGCAGTACTTC. Residues: CASRGVGQGGGEQYF.

The count of this clone is one. The V and J genes are TRBV2 and TRBJ1-2; 7 nucleotides align to TRBD1. CDR3 length: 12 residues. Germline V gives CDR1 SNHLY, CDR2 FYNNEI. The CDR3 here is CATYRGLYGYTF. Written as DNA, the CDR3 is TGTGCAACATACAGGGGACTCTATGGCTACACCTTC. Drawing the rest from reference TRBV2 and TRBJ1-2, the complete variable domain is EPEVTQTPSHQVTQMGQEVILRCVPISNHLYFYWYRQILGQKVEFLVSFYNNEISEKSEIFDDQFSVERPDGSNFTLKIRSTKLEDSAMYFCATYRGLYGYTFGSGTRLTVV.

The chain uses TRBV29-1 and TRBJ2-7; possible D gene TRBD2, 5 bases. Germline V CDR1 and CDR2: SQVTM, ANQGSEA. CDR3 length: 13 amino acids. V gave up 4 bases and J gave up 5 bases, with 15 bases separating them. DNA for the CDR3: TGCAGCGTTGCGGCCATAACGGGGAACGAGCAGTACTTC. Encoded protein: CSVAAITGNEQYF.

The rearrangement joins TRBV7-9 to TRBJ1-4, with 7 nucleotides matching TRBD1. The CDR3 is made up of 17 amino acids. In germline, CDR1 is SEHNR, CDR2 FQNEAQ (reference sequence). V shed 5 bases and J 0 bases; nucleotides not matched to a gene: 9. The CDR3 DNA reads as TGTGCCAGCAGCCCCCGGACAGGCCGGGCAACTAATGAAAAACTGTTTTTT. Translating it yields CASSPRTGRATNEKLFF.

This clone was counted a few times. This CDR3 is CALTRASGNTIYF. The DNA of the CDR3 is TGTGCCCTAACGCGGGCATCTGGAAACACCATATATTTT. This chain uses TRBV30 with TRBJ1-3; D uncertain. Trimming took off 8 bases at V and 1 base at J, with 12 bases between the two ends. The CDR3 length is 13 residues. Looked up from germline, CDR1 is GTSNPN and CDR2 is SVGIG (reference sequence).

This rearrangement joins TRBV28 to TRBJ1-5; 9 bases map to TRBD1. J was trimmed by 4 bases and V by 2 bases; bases with no gene match: 3. CDR1 MDHEN and CDR2 SYDVKM come from the germline V gene. The CDR3 length is 15 residues. This CDR3 reads CASSLQQGANQPQHF. The CDR3 nucleotides are TGTGCCAGCAGTTTACAACAGGGGGCGAATCAGCCCCAGCATTTT.

V usage is TRBV5-5 and J usage is TRBJ2-7; possibly TRBD1 for D (6 bases). Germline loops: CDR1 SGHKS, CDR2 YYEKEE (reference sequence). This CDR3 region has 14 residues. V was pared by 3 bases and J by 3 bases, with 13 bases between. The CDR3 region is CASSSTGQNYEQYF. The CDR3 DNA reads TGTGCCAGCAGCTCAACGGGACAAAACTACGAGCAGTACTTC.

V and J are TRBV30 and TRBJ1-1; 7 bases agree with TRBD1. CDR1 is GTSNPN, CDR2 SVGIG, per germline (reference sequence). Trimming removed 3 bases from V and 4 bases from J; junction bases left unmatched: 5. This CDR3 comprises 13 residues. The CDR3 DNA sequence: TGTGCCTGGAGCCGGACAGGAGGCACTGAAGCTTTCTTT. The encoded protein is CAWSRTGGTEAFF.

The J gene is TRBJ2-1, the V gene TRBV9; 7 nucleotides line up with TRBD2. The CDR3 extends over 15 amino acids. V was pared by 3 bases and J by 4 bases, with 7 bases of the junction left unmatched. Germline loops: CDR1 SGDLS, CDR2 YYNGEE. CDR3 coding DNA: TGTGCCAGCAGCGGGGGGGGGTTTAAGTACAATGAGCAGTTCTTC. Amino acid sequence: CASSGGGFKYNEQFF.

The rearrangement joins TRBV6-5 to TRBJ2-7; 11 nucleotides agree with TRBD1. Germline CDR1 MNHEY, CDR2 SVGAGI. There are 16 residues in the CDR3. V trimming: 2 bases; J trimming: 6 bases; junction bases outside the gene matches: 9. CDR3 bases: TGTGCCAGCAGTTACCACCGGACAGGGGGCTCCGGCGAGCAGTACTTC. This encodes CASSYHRTGGSGEQYF.